This TCR beta chain emerged from a study of blood T cells in healthy people across ages. The CDR3 is 15 residues long. CDR1 is MNHEY, CDR2 SMNVEV, per germline (reference sequence). With V trimmed by 7 bases and J by 2 bases, 5 bases remained unmatched. The sample, about 10 milliliters of peripheral blood, was drawn from each donor. A second about 6 to 11 cycle PCR used barcoded and J-beta primers. TCRdb processed the 5' RACE reads anew with MiXCR; each CDR3 protein has one entry. The sample holds about 1.8 million distinct CDR3 sequences, about 50% seen once. V and J are TRBV27 and TRBJ2-6; 7 bases agree with TRBD1. The TCR comes from a woman between 40 and 50 years old in good health. Sequencing was performed on blood. CDR3 DNA: TGTGCCAGCACCAAGGGGGCAACTGGGGCCAACGTCCTGACTTTC. As protein: CASTKGATGANVLTF.